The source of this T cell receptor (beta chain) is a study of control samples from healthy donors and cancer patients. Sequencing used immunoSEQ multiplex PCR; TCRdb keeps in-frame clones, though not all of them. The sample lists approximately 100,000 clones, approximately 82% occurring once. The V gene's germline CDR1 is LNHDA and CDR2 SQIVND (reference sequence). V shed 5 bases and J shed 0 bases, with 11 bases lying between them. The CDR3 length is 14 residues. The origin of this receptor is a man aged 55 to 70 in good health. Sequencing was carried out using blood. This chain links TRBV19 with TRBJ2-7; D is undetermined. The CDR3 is CASSQSSDSYEQYF. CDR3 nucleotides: TGTGCCAGTAGTCAATCATCAGACTCCTACGAGCAGTACTTC.